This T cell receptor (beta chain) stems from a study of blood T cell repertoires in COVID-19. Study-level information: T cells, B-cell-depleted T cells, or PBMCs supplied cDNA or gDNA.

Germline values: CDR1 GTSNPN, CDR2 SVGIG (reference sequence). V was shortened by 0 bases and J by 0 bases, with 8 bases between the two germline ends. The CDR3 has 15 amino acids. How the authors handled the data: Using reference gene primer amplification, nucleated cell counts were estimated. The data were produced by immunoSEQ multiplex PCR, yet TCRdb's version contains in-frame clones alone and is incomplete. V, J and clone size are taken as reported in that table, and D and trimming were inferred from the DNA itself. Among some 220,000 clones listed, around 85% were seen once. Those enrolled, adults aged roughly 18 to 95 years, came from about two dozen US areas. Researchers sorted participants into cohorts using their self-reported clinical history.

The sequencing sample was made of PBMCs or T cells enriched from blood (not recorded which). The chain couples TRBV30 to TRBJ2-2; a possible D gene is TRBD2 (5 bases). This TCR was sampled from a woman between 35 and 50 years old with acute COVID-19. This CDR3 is CAWSVGLPNTGELFF. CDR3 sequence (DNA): TGTGCCTGGAGTGTCGGACTGCCGAACACCGGGGAGCTGTTTTTT.